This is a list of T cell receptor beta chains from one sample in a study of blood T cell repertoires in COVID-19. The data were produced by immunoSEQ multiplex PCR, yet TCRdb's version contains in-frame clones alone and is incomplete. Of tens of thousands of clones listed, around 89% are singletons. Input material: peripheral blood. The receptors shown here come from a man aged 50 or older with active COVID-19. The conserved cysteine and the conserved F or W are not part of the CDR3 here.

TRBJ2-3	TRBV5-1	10	ASSLDIDTQY
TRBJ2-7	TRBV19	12	ASSIAAGGYEQY
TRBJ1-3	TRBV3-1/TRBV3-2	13	ASSLSGASGNTIY
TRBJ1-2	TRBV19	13	ASIGFSDPNYGYT
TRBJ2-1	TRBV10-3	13	AISEDLLAGGEQF
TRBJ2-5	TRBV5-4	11	ASSLGLGETQY
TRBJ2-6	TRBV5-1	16	ASRSARTGGFGANVLT
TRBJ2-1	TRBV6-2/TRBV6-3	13	ASSTPSGRVNEQF
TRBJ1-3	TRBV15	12	ATSSDRVGNTIY
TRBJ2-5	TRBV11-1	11	ASSLGGGETQY
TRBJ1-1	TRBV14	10	ASSQVRHEAF
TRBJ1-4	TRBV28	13	ASSLTGTGLEKLF
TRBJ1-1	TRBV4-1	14	ASSQSPRGIETEAF
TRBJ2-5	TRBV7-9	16	ASSLGVTPEPLQETQY
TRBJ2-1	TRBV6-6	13	ASRPTSGRFNEQF
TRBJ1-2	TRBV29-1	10	SVEDSAYGYT
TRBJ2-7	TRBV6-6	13	ASSPPTEKSYEQY
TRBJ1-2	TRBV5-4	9	ASSSTGYYT
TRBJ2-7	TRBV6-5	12	ASSTPTGTHEQY
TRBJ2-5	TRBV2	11	ASQRDNQETQY
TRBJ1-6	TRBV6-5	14	ASSYSHMGAKSPLH
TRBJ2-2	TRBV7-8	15	ASSLYIGGSNTGELF
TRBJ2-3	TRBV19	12	ASRERGYTDTQY
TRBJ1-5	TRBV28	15	ASSSSALGRGNQPQH
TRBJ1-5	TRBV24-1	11	ATSESRGRPQH
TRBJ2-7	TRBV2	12	ASSGLADAYEQY
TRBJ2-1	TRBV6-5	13	ASSYGTSVNNEQF
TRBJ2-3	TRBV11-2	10	ASSPLSDTQY
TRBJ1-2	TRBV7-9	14	ASSSPPRRAQYGYT
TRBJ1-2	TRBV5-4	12	ASSSDRVPYGYT
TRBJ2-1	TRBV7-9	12	ASSLRRRDNEQF
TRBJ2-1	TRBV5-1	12	ASSRAAGYNEQF
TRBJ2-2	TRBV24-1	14	ATSASSGRRTGELF
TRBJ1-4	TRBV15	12	ATSRGQFNEKLF
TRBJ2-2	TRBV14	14	ASSQDAPLESGELF
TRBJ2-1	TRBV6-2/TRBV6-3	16	ASSFVSGTSGRADEQF
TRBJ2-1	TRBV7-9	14	ASSLRPASGRNEQF
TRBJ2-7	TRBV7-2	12	ASSYQGQTYEQY
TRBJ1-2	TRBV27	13	ASSTYRDIFYGYT
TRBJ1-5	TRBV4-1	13	ASRPVNRPNQPQH
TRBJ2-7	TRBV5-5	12	ASSFSGQVNEQY
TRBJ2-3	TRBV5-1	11	ASSWTGLDTQY
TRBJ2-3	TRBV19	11	ASMDRLADTQY
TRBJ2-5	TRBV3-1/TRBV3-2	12	ASSQDRVRETQY
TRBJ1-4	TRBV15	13	ATTTPAGGSEKLF
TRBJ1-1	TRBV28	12	ASSPTGGGTEAF
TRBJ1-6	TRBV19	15	ASRQGAIFRDNSPLH
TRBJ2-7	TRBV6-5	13	ASSYRQSHSYEQY
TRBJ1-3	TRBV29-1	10	SVDSSGNTIY
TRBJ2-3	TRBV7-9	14	ASSLTVGASTDTQY
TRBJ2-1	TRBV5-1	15	ASSFPLADSSYNEQF